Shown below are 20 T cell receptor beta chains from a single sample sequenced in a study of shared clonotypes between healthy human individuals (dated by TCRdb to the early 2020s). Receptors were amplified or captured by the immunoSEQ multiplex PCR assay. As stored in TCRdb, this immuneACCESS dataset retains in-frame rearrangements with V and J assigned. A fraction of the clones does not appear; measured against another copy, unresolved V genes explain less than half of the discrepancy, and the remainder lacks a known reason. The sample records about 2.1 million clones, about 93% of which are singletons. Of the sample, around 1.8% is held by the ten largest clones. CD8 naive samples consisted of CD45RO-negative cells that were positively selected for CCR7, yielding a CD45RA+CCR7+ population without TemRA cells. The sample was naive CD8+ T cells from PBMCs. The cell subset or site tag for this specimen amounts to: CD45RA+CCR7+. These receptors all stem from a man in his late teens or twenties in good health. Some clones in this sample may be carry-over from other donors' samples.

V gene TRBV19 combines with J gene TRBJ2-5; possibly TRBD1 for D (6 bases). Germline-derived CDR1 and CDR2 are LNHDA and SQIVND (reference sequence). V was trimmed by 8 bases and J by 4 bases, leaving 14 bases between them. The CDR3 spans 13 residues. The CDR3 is CASARAGAETQYF. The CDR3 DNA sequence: TGTGCCAGTGCCAGGGCAGGGGCAGAGACCCAGTACTTC.

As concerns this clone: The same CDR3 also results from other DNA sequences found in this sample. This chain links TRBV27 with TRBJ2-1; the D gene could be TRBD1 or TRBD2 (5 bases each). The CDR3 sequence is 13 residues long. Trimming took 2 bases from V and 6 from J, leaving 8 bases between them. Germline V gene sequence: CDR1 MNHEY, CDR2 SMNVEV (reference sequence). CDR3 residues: CASSLAGANEQFF. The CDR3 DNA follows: TGTGCCAGCAGTTTAGCCGGGGCCAATGAGCAGTTCTTC.

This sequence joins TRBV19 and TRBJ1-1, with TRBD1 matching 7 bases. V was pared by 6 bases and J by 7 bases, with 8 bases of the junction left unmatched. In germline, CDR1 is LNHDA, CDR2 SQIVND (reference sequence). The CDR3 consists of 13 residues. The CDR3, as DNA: TGTGCCAGTAGCCCAAACAGGGGACTTGAAGCTTTCTTT. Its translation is CASSPNRGLEAFF.

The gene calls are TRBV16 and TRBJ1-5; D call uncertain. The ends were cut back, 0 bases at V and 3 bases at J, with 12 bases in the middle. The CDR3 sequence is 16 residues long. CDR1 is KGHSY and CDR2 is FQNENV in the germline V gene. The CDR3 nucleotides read TGTGCCAGCAGCCAATCGGACCCCGGGAACAATCAGCCCCAGCATTTT. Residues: CASSQSDPGNNQPQHF.

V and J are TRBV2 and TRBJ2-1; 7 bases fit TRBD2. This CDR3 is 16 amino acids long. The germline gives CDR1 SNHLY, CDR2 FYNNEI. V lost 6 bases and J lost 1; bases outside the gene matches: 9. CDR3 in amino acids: CASRGAGAVSYNEQFF. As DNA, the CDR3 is TGTGCCAGCAGAGGGGCGGGAGCGGTATCCTACAATGAGCAGTTCTTC. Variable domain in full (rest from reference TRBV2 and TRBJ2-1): EPEVTQTPSHQVTQMGQEVILRCVPISNHLYFYWYRQILGQKVEFLVSFYNNEISEKSEIFDDQFSVERPDGSNFTLKIRSTKLEDSAMYFCASRGAGAVSYNEQFFGPGTRLTVL.

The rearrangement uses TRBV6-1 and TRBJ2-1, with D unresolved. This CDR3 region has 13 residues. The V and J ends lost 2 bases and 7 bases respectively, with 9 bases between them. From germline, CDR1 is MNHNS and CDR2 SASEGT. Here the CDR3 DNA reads TGTGCCAGCAGTGAAAGTCCCAGGAATGAGCAGTTCTTC. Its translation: CASSESPRNEQFF.

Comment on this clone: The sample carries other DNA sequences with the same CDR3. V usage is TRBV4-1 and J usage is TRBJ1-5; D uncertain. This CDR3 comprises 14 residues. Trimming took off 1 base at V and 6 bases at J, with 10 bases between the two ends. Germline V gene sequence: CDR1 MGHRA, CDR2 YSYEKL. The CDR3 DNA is TGCGCCAGCAGCCAAGGTGCAGGTACTCAGCCCCAGCATTTT. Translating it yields CASSQGAGTQPQHF.

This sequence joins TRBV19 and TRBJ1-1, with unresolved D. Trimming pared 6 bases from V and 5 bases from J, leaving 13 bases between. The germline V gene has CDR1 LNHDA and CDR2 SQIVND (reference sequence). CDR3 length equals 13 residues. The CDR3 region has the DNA TGTGCCAGTAGCGAGTCGCTACAGACTGAAGCTTTCTTT. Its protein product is CASSESLQTEAFF.

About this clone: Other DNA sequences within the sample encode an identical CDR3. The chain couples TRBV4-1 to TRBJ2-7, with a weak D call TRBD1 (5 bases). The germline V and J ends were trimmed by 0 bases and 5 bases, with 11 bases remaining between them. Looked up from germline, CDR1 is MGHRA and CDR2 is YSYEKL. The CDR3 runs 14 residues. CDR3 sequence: CASSQDPRVDEQYF. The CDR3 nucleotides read TGCGCCAGCAGCCAAGATCCCAGGGTCGACGAGCAGTACTTC.

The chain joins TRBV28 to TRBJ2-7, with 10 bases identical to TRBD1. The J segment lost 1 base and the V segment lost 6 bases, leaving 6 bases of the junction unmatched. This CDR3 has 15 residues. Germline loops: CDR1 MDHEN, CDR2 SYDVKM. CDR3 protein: CASRLDRGRSYEQYF. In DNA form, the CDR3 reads TGTGCCAGCAGGCTAGACAGGGGGCGGTCCTACGAGCAGTACTTC.

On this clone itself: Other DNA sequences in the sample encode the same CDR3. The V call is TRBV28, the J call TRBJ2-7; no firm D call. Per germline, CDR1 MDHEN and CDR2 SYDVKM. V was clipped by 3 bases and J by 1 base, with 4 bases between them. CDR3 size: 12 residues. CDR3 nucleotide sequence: TGTGCCAGCAGTTTTAGTTCCTACGAGCAGTACTTC. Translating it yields CASSFSSYEQYF.

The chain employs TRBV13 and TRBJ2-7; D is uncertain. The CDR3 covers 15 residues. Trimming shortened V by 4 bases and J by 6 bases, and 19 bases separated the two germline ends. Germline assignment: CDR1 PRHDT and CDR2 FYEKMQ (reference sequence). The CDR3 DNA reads TGTGCCAGCAGCTGGCCTTCGGGCGGAACTCCCGAGCAGTACTTC. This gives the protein CASSWPSGGTPEQYF.

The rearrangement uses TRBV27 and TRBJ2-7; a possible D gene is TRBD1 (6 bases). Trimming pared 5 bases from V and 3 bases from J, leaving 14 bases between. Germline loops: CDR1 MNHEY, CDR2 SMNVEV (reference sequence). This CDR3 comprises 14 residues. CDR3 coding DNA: TGTGCCAGCAGTCCAGGACAGACCAACTACGAGCAGTACTTC. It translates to CASSPGQTNYEQYF.

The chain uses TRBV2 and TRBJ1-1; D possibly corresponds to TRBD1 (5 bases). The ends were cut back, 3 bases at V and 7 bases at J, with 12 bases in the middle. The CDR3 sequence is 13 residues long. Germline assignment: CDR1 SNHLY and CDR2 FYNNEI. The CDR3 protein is CASSDPGIVEAFF. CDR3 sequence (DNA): TGTGCCAGCAGTGACCCAGGGATCGTTGAAGCTTTCTTT.

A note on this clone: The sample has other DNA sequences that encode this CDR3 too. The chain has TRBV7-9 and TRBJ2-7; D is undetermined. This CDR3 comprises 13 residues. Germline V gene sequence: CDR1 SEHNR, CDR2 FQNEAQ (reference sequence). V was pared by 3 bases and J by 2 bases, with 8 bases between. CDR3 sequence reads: CASSFSLAYEQYF. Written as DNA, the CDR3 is TGTGCCAGCAGCTTTTCCTTGGCCTACGAGCAGTACTTC.

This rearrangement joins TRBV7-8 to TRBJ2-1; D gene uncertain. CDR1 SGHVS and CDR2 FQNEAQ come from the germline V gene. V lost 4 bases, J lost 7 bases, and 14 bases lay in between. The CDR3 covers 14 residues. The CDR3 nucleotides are TGTGCCAGCAGCTCGGCTACACTTGGGAATGAGCAGTTCTTC. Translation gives CASSSATLGNEQFF.

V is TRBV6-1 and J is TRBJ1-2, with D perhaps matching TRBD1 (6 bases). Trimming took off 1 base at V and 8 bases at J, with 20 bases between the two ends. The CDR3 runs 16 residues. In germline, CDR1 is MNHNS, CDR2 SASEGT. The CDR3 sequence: CASSEVGSAGARGYTF. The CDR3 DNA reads TGTGCCAGCAGTGAAGTGGGCTCGGCGGGGGCGAGGGGCTACACCTTC.

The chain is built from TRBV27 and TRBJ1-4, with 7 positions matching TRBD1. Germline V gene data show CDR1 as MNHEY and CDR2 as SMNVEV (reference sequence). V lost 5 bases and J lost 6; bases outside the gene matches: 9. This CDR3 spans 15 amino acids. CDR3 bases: TGTGCCAGCAGTCCGAAGACAGGGAACGATGAAAAACTGTTTTTT. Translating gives CASSPKTGNDEKLFF.

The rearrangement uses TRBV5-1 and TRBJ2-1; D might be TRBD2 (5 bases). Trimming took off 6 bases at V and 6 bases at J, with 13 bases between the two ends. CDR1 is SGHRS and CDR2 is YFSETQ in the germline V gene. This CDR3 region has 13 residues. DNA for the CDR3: TGCGCCAGCACCAACCCGGAGGCCAATGAGCAGTTCTTC. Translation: CASTNPEANEQFF.

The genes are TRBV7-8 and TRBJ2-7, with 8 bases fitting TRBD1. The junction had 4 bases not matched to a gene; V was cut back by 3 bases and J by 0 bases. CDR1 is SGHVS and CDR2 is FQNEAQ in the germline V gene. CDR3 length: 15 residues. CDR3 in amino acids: CASSLWDRLSYEQYF. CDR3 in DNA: TGTGCCAGCAGCTTGTGGGACAGGCTCTCCTACGAGCAGTACTTC.